This passage covers 19 T cell receptor beta chains from one sample sequenced in a study of T cells in Graves' hyperthyroidism and ophthalmopathy. Amplified regions were TCR beta CDR3 sequences from RNA transcripts. A set of HTBI primers served as the primers for a first-round RT-PCR of the TCR CDR3. Using its own MiXCR run on the multiplex PCR reads, TCRdb lists one record per CDR3 protein. The table shows some 350,000 distinct CDR3 sequences, with approximately 20% occurring only once. Specimen: blood. These TCRs come from a woman under 30 with Graves' hyperthyroidism.

This clonotype was observed at least ten times. The chain uses TRBV6-1 and TRBJ2-7; possible D gene TRBD2, 5 bases. V shed 7 bases and J shed 7 bases, with 11 bases lying between them. The CDR3 contains 11 residues. Germline V gives CDR1 MNHNS, CDR2 SASEGT. DNA for the CDR3: TGTGCCAGCACCCAAGGAGGAGAGCAGTACTTC. As protein: CASTQGGEQYF.

Ten or more counts support this clonotype. V gene TRBV24-1 combines with J gene TRBJ2-7, with 8 bases aligning to TRBD1. Germline-derived CDR1 and CDR2 are KGHDR and SFDVKD. The length of the CDR3 is 15 residues. V lost 5 bases to trimming and J lost 4 bases; unmatched junction nucleotides: 9. The CDR3 is CATSAPTQGAYEQYF. CDR3 sequence (DNA): TGTGCCACCAGTGCACCGACTCAGGGGGCATACGAGCAGTACTTC.

The genes are TRBV7-9 and TRBJ2-5; 7 positions match TRBD1. Germline assignment: CDR1 SEHNR and CDR2 FQNEAQ (reference sequence). Trimming at V came to 1 base and at J to 2 bases, leaving 7 bases not matched to a gene. The CDR3 consists of 16 residues. The DNA of the CDR3 is TGTGCCAGCAGCTTAGGGCCAGGGGGTCGACAAGAGACCCAGTACTTC. This codes for CASSLGPGGRQETQYF. Filled out from reference TRBV7-9 and TRBJ2-5, the complete variable domain reads DTGVSQNPRHKITKRGQNVTFRCDPISEHNRLYWYRQTLGQGPEFLTYFQNEAQLEKSRLLSDRFSAERPKGSFSTLEIQRTEQGDSAMYLCASSLGPGGRQETQYFGPGTRLLVL.

This clonotype was picked up many times. This sequence joins TRBV6-1 and TRBJ2-4; D is possibly TRBD2 (6 bases). The germline V gene has CDR1 MNHNS and CDR2 SASEGT. Trimming stripped 8 bases from V and 0 bases from J, with 8 bases between. CDR3 length: 13 amino acids. The CDR3 nucleotides are TGTGCCAGCGGGCGGGGAGCCAAAAACATTCAGTACTTC. Its protein is CASGRGAKNIQYF.

In nucleotides, the CDR3 is TGTGCCAGCAGTTTATCAGGGGCTCGTTCACCCCTCCACTTT. Its translation is CASSLSGARSPLHF. This rearrangement joins TRBV12-3 or TRBV12-4 to TRBJ1-6; TRBD1 is a possible D gene (6 bases). Between the trimmed V and J ends, which lost 2 bases and 9 bases, there was a span of 11 bases. The CDR3 has 14 residues.

Many counts were recorded for this clonotype. The rearrangement links TRBV20-1 to TRBJ2-7; TRBD1 agrees at 12 bases. This CDR3 contains 13 residues. Germline loops: CDR1 DFQATT, CDR2 SNEGSKA (reference sequence). Trimming removed 8 bases from V and 3 bases from J; junction bases left unmatched: 5. CDR3 sequence: CSFRDRGHYEQYF. CDR3 nucleotides: TGCAGTTTCCGGGACAGGGGGCACTACGAGCAGTACTTC.

This clonotype was detected many times. The chain is built from TRBV6-1 and TRBJ1-5; a weak D match, TRBD1 (6 bases). The V gene's germline CDR1 is MNHNS and CDR2 SASEGT. CDR3 length equals 13 residues. V lost 5 bases, J lost 7 bases, and 12 bases lay in between. The chain's CDR3 is CASSRGRGQPQHF. The CDR3, as DNA: TGTGCCAGCAGTAGAGGCAGGGGACAGCCCCAGCATTTT.

This clonotype was recorded a few times. The V call is TRBV11-2, the J call TRBJ2-5; TRBD2 agrees at 7 bases. Germline trimming cut 5 bases from V and 1 base from J; bases unmatched to any gene: 10. Germline V gives CDR1 SGHAT, CDR2 FQNNGV. The CDR3 contains 16 residues. In DNA form, the CDR3 reads TGTGCCAGCAGCCTCTCCCGCGGGGGTATCCAAGAGACCCAGTACTTC. Amino acids: CASSLSRGGIQETQYF.

At least ten counts were recorded for this clonotype. Its ends do not fully match the called genes, so a read error is possible. The chain carries TRBV19 and TRBJ2-5; D is undetermined. CDR3 length: 14 residues. Germline V lookup: CDR1 LNHDA, CDR2 SQIVND (reference sequence). Here the CDR3 reads CASNIKGKGETQYF. The CDR3 DNA sequence: TGTGCCAGTAATATAAAGGGAAAGGGAGAGACCCAGTACTTC. The variable domain in full, completed from reference TRBV19 and TRBJ2-5, reads DGGITQSPKYLFRKEGQNVTLSCEQNLNHDAMYWYRQDPGQGLRLIYYSQIVNDFQKGDIAEGYSVSREKKESFPLTVTSAQKNPTAFYLCASNIKGKGETQYFGPGTRLLVL.

This clonotype has only a few counts. This sequence joins TRBV6-1 and TRBJ2-2; D remains ambiguous. There are 12 residues in the CDR3. V dropped 5 bases and J dropped 7 bases, with 8 bases sitting between them. CDR1 is MNHNS and CDR2 is SASEGT in the germline V gene. The CDR3 loop is CASSPDLGELFF. In DNA, the CDR3 is TGTGCCAGCAGTCCCGACCTCGGGGAGCTGTTTTTT.

This clonotype was counted ten times or more. The chain joins TRBV18 to TRBJ2-5; D remains unclear. Looked up from germline, CDR1 is KGHSH and CDR2 is LQKENI. Trimming shortened V by 2 bases and J by 1 base, and 11 bases separated the two germline ends. This CDR3 comprises 15 residues. CDR3 residues: CASSPLDVTQETQYF. The CDR3 DNA reads as TGTGCCAGCTCACCATTGGATGTTACCCAAGAGACCCAGTACTTC.

This clonotype has at least ten counts. The chain has TRBV12-3 or TRBV12-4 and TRBJ1-1, with D hard to call. The V end was cut by 6 bases, the J end by 11 bases, with 16 bases between. This CDR3 has 12 residues. The CDR3 DNA sequence: TGTGCCAGCAGCCAAGGAGGAGTCGCCGCTTTCTTT. It is translated as CASSQGGVAAFF.

At least ten counts were recorded for this clonotype. V gene TRBV6-5 combines with J gene TRBJ2-5, with D perhaps given as TRBD1 or TRBD2 (5 bases each). This CDR3 region has 15 residues. The ends were cut back, 6 bases at V and 0 bases at J, with 14 bases in the middle. CDR1 is MNHEY and CDR2 is SVGAGI in the germline V gene. CDR3 sequence reads: CASRPGASYQETQYF. CDR3 sequence (DNA): TGTGCCAGCAGGCCCGGGGCGTCGTACCAAGAGACCCAGTACTTC.

This clonotype appeared many times. The chain links TRBV2 to TRBJ2-2; weak D call: TRBD1 (6 bases). This CDR3 has 14 residues. V lost 10 bases, J lost 2 bases, and 14 bases lay in between. From germline, CDR1 is SNHLY and CDR2 FYNNEI. CDR3 loop: CATRKQGNTGELFF. The DNA for the CDR3 is TGTGCCACCCGAAAACAGGGAAACACCGGGGAGCTGTTTTTT. Full variable domain (remainder filled in from reference TRBV2 and TRBJ2-2): EPEVTQTPSHQVTQMGQEVILRCVPISNHLYFYWYRQILGQKVEFLVSFYNNEISEKSEIFDDQFSVERPDGSNFTLKIRSTKLEDSAMYFCATRKQGNTGELFFGEGSRLTVL.

This clonotype was recorded once. Compared with germline, one end of the junction differs, possibly owing to a read error. The chain carries TRBV14 and TRBJ1-2, with a tentative D call TRBD1 (5 bases). From germline, CDR1 is SGHDN and CDR2 FVKESK. CDR3 size: 16 residues. CDR3 region: CASSQSPRGRDYGYTF. CDR3 nucleotide sequence: TGTGCCAGCAGCCAAAGCCCAAGGGGCAGGGACTACGGCTACACCTTC.

The table lists this clonotype with many counts. V is TRBV28 and J is TRBJ2-7; TRBD2 might be the D (6 bases). V was shortened by 7 bases and J by 5 bases, with 18 bases between the two germline ends. This CDR3 comprises 14 residues. In germline, CDR1 is MDHEN, CDR2 SYDVKM. The CDR3 loop is CASTTLDGGDEQYF. DNA of the CDR3: TGTGCCAGCACCACCTTGGACGGGGGTGACGAGCAGTACTTC. The variable domain in full, completed from reference TRBV28 and TRBJ2-7, reads DVKVTQSSRYLVKRTGEKVFLECVQDMDHENMFWYRQDPGLGLRLIYFSYDVKMKEKGDIPEGYSVSREKKERFSLILESASTNQTSMYLCASTTLDGGDEQYFGPGTRLTVT.

This clonotype came up many times. The chain couples TRBV3-1 to TRBJ2-7, with D perhaps being TRBD1 or TRBD2 (5 bases each). The CDR3 covers 13 residues. Germline V gene sequence: CDR1 LGHDT, CDR2 YNNKEL (reference sequence). Trimming pared 0 bases from V and 11 bases from J, leaving 14 bases between. The CDR3 DNA follows: TGTGCCAGCAGCCAAGATCTGAGGGGCCAAGAGTACTTC. Its translation: CASSQDLRGQEYF.

The chain employs TRBV2 and TRBJ2-7; D ambiguous. The CDR3 contains 16 residues. The V end was cut by 3 bases, the J end by 4 bases, with 19 bases between. Germline loops: CDR1 SNHLY, CDR2 FYNNEI. The CDR3 bases are TGTGCCAGCAGTGATGGAGCCTGGCACTTACCGTACGAGCAGTACTTC. Its translation is CASSDGAWHLPYEQYF.

V is TRBV6-1 and J is TRBJ1-5; D is uncertain. Per the germline V gene, CDR1 is MNHNS and CDR2 is SASEGT. Trimming took 8 bases from V and 5 from J, leaving 13 bases between them. The CDR3 is 13 amino acids. Here the CDR3 DNA reads TGTGCCAGCCGTAGTTGGAGCGATCAGCCCCAGCATTTT. This sequence encodes CASRSWSDQPQHF.